Each of the 17 T cell receptor beta chains below was sequenced from the same sample in a study of tumor and adjacent non-tumor tissue in lung cancer. A modified ARM-PCR protocol with three rounds of nested PCR amplified TCRbeta. MiXCR was run by TCRdb on the multiplex PCR reads, yielding one entry per CDR3 protein. The repertoire has more than 85,000 distinct CDR3 sequences, over 55% of them found once; the top ten carry around 17%. The template was RNA from unsorted bulk tissue. Distant lung tissue was collected more than 3 cm away from the tumor edge. Sequencing was carried out using distant non-tumor lung tissue. These receptors were taken from a man aged 60 to 75 with non-small cell lung cancer.

For this clonotype: A single base separates this from a much larger clone, so it may be a read error. This chain joins TRBV28 and TRBJ2-7; the D gene is possibly TRBD2 (6 bases). Between the trimmed V and J ends, which lost 7 bases and 7 bases, there was a span of 23 bases. Germline V gene sequence: CDR1 MDHEN, CDR2 SYDVKM. The CDR3 has 15 residues. The CDR3: CASTEWGGMLREQYF. The CDR3 nucleotides are TGTGCCAGCACCGAATGGGGCGGGATGTTGAGGGAGCAGTACTTC.

The chain couples TRBV2 to TRBJ2-1; 15 bases align to TRBD2. The CDR3 length is 18 residues. Trimming took 7 bases from V and 3 from J; bases not matched to a gene: 10. Germline assignment: CDR1 SNHLY and CDR2 FYNNEI. The CDR3 protein is CASIGGLAGGRGYNEQFF. CDR3 in DNA: TGTGCCAGCATCGGGGGACTAGCGGGAGGTCGGGGCTACAATGAGCAGTTCTTC.

V and J are TRBV19 and TRBJ2-1; TRBD1 agrees at 12 bases. The CDR3 is 16 residues long. Losses at the gene ends were 1 base for V and 7 bases for J; bases not matched to a gene: 5. Germline CDR1 and CDR2: LNHDA and SQIVND (reference sequence). The CDR3 nucleotides read TGTGCCAGTAGTATAGTAGGGACAGGGGGCCGGAATGAGCAGTTCTTC. Amino acids: CASSIVGTGGRNEQFF.

The rearrangement uses TRBV20-1 and TRBJ1-1, with TRBD1 as a possible D gene (5 bases). CDR1 is DFQATT, CDR2 SNEGSKA, per germline (reference sequence). The V and J ends lost 6 bases and 6 bases respectively, with 17 bases between them. There are 13 residues in the CDR3. Here the CDR3 DNA reads TGCAGTGCCTCTCCTGGGGCAGTTTCTGAAGCTTTCTTT. Encoded protein: CSASPGAVSEAFF.

This clonotype was seen a handful of times. V and J are TRBV7-9 and TRBJ2-3; 7 positions match TRBD2. V was clipped by 1 base and J by 1 base; unmatched bases: 8. The CDR3 has 17 residues. Germline CDR1 reads SEHNR; CDR2 reads FQNEAQ (reference sequence). The CDR3 DNA sequence: TGTGCCAGCAGCTTAGAGTGGCGGGAGCGAGGCACAGATACGCAGTATTTT. Its protein is CASSLEWRERGTDTQYF.

As to this clonotype: Mismatch with germline at one junction end may stem from a read error. The gene calls are TRBV7-9 and TRBJ2-2; the D gene could be TRBD1 or TRBD2 (5 bases each). This CDR3 has 16 residues. Germline V gene lookup returns CDR1 SEHNR and CDR2 FQNEAQ (reference sequence). The CDR3 DNA reads as TGTGCCAGCAGTCCGGGACCAGCGGCGAACATCGGGGAGCTGTTTTTT. It encodes CASSPGPAANIGELFF.

Remarks on this clonotype: The junction departs from germline at one end; a sequencing error may be responsible. The chain recombines TRBV24-1 with TRBJ2-5; tentative D call: TRBD1 (6 bases). The CDR3 covers 14 residues. Per germline, CDR1 KGHDR and CDR2 SFDVKD. CDR3 loop: CATSGGGREKTQYF. DNA for the CDR3: TGTGCCACCAGTGGTGGGGGCAGGGAGAAGACCCAGTACTTT.

The J gene is TRBJ2-1, the V gene TRBV9, with TRBD1 as a possible D gene (5 bases). This CDR3 has 16 amino acids. Trimming cost V 0 bases and J 0 bases, with 10 bases left between them. The germline V gene has CDR1 SGDLS and CDR2 YYNGEE. The CDR3 nucleotides read TGTGCCAGCAGCGTAGCGGGCCAGGGCTCCTACAATGAGCAGTTCTTC. It specifies CASSVAGQGSYNEQFF.

This clonotype was detected once. The chain carries TRBV6-5 and TRBJ2-5, with 7 bases fitting TRBD2. The germline V gene encodes CDR1 MNHEY and CDR2 SVGAGI. There are 16 residues in the CDR3. V was clipped by 7 bases and J by 14 bases; unmatched bases: 25. CDR3 in amino acids: CASTQRWGGRQGTPYF. The CDR3 region has the DNA TGTGCCAGCACCCAGAGGTGGGGGGGTAGGCAAGGGACCCCATACTTC.

This clonotype was recorded many times. V is TRBV6-5 and J is TRBJ1-5, with D perhaps TRBD1 (6 bases). Germline V gene data show CDR1 as MNHEY and CDR2 as SVGAGI. This CDR3 comprises 15 residues. The ends were cut back, 3 bases at V and 3 bases at J, with 12 bases in the middle. The DNA for the CDR3 is TGTGCCAGCAGTTATGGGGCAGGGGACAATCAGCCCCAGCATTTT. Translation gives CASSYGAGDNQPQHF.

The J gene is TRBJ1-1, the V gene TRBV7-8; 7 bases are shared with TRBD1. After removal of 5 bases from V and 1 base from J, the junction contained 13 bases not matched to a gene. The CDR3 loop spans 17 amino acids. Germline CDR1 reads SGHVS; CDR2 reads FQNEAQ. The chain's CDR3 is CASSIGAGGSRNTEAFF. For the CDR3, the DNA is TGTGCCAGCAGCATAGGGGCAGGGGGATCTAGGAACACTGAAGCTTTCTTT.

A remark on this clonotype: The junction departs from the called germline gene at one end, perhaps through a read error. CDR3 coding DNA: TGTGCCAGCAGTTCGCCCAGGGACATGTCTAGCGGCTACTCCTACGAGCATTACTTC. Its protein product is CASSSPRDMSSGYSYEHYF. The V gene is TRBV28, the J gene TRBJ2-7, with a tentative D call TRBD2 (7 bases). The CDR3 extends over 19 amino acids. Germline V gene lookup returns CDR1 MDHEN and CDR2 SYDVKM.

This clonotype occurred a few times. The chain couples TRBV5-1 to TRBJ1-6; 7 bases fit TRBD1. Germline CDR1 and CDR2: SGHRS and YFSETQ. V trimming: 4 bases; J trimming: 6 bases; junction bases outside the gene matches: 4. CDR3 length: 14 amino acids. CDR3 in DNA: TGCGCCAGCAGCGCTGGGACAGTTAATTCACCCCTCCACTTT. Translated: CASSAGTVNSPLHF.

For this clonotype: A much larger clonotype is one base distant, so this may be a read error. This is likely a read error, given that the CDR3 carries no conserved phenylalanine or tryptophan at its end. CDR3 in DNA: TGTGCCAGAAGCATCTACCGGGACGACACTGAAGCTTTCTTA. Its translation: CARSIYRDDTEAFL. The V gene is TRBV5-3, the J gene TRBJ1-1, with a tentative D call TRBD1 (5 bases). TRBV5-3 is an open reading frame, and its role is uncertain. This CDR3 region has 14 residues. The V end was cut by 4 bases, the J end by 3 bases, with 13 bases between.

This clonotype was found a few times. A read error may be the cause here, since a much bigger clone is one base away. For the CDR3, the DNA is TGTGCCATCAGTGAGTCGACCACAGGGCTCGGCTACACCTTC. This sequence encodes CAISESTTGLGYTF. The V call is TRBV10-3, the J call TRBJ1-2; D perhaps matches TRBD1 (6 bases). This CDR3 has 14 amino acids. The germline gives CDR1 ENHRY, CDR2 SYGVKD. Trimming removed 0 bases at V and 8 bases at J, with 13 bases between.

Notes on this clonotype: A read error may produce the germline difference seen at one junction end. The chain recombines TRBV12-3 or TRBV12-4 with TRBJ2-1; D may be TRBD1 (6 bases). The CDR3 length is 16 residues. As DNA, the CDR3 is TGCGCCAGGGGTGTGACCAGCCGTAGCTCCTACAATGAGCACTTCTTC. Protein sequence: CARGVTSRSSYNEHFF.

Notes on this clonotype: At one end, the junction sequence differs from germline, possibly due to a read error. The chain is built from TRBV20-1 and TRBJ2-1; D is possibly TRBD2 (5 bases). The V gene's germline CDR1 is DFQATT and CDR2 SNEGSKA (reference sequence). The CDR3 loop spans 15 amino acids. CDR3 sequence (DNA): TGCAATGCTAGTGAATTCGGACTCAGTGCCAATGAGCAGTTCTTC. Translation gives CNASEFGLSANEQFF.